This TCR beta chain was identified in a study of human T cells and chemical hapten exposure. Overall study context: In the roughly 25-week study, patients were dosed weekly with diphenylcyclopropenone on the scalp throughout.

This clonotype has at least ten counts. Time point defined: patch test 1, 2 weeks after DPC sensitization. Treatment described: therapeutic diphenylcyclopropenone sensitization with weekly scalp DPC. Prior to application of each patch test, blood was drawn. Total RNA was isolated from unfractionated whole blood. Germline V gene sequence: CDR1 MDHEN, CDR2 SYDVKM. Unmatched junction bases numbered 14, after V lost 6 bases and J lost 4 bases. There are 16 residues in the CDR3. From the RACE reads, TCRdb called clonotypes with MiXCR, one entry per CDR3 protein. The data hold roughly 380,000 distinct CDR3 sequences, with approximately 5% observed a single time.

The source of this sequence is a woman between 50 and 59 years old with alopecia areata. Some clones in this sample may be carry-over from other donors' samples. The sequencing used whole blood, collected in connection with sensitization to the hapten diphenylcyclopropenone (DPC). The rearrangement uses TRBV28 and TRBJ1-2; 7 bases are shared with TRBD1. The CDR3 region is CASRSPGTVLGYGYTF. As DNA, the CDR3 is TGTGCCAGCAGGAGCCCCGGGACAGTCCTTGGCTATGGCTACACCTTC.